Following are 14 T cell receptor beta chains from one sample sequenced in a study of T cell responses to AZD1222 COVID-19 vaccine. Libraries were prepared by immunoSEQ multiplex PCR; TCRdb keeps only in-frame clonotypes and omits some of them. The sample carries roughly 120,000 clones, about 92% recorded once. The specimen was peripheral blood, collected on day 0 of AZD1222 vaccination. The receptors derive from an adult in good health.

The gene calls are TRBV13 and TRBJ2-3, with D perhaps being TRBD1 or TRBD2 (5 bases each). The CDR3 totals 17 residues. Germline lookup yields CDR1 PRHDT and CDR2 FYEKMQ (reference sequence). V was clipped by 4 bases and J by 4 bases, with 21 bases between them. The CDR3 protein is CASSSQGVGTTSDTQYF. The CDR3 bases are TGTGCCAGCAGCTCCCAGGGAGTGGGAACCACGTCAGATACGCAGTATTTT. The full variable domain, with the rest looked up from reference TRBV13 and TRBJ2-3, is AAGVIQSPRHLIKEKRETATLKCYPIPRHDTVYWYQQGPGQDPQFLISFYEKMQSDKGSIPDRFSAQQFSDYHSELNMSSLELGDSALYFCASSSQGVGTTSDTQYFGPGTRLTVL.

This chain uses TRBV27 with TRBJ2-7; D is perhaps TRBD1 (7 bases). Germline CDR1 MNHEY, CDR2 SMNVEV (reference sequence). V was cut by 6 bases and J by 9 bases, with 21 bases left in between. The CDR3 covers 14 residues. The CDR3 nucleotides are TGTGCCAGCAGATACGAATCGCGGGACAGACGGCAGTACTTC. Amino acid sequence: CASRYESRDRRQYF.

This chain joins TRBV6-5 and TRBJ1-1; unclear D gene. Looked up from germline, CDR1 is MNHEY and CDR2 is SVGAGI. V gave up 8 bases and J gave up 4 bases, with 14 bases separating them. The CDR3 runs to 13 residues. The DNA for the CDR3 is TGTGCCAGCGGTCAGCTACGGAGCACTGAAGCTTTCTTT. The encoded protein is CASGQLRSTEAFF.

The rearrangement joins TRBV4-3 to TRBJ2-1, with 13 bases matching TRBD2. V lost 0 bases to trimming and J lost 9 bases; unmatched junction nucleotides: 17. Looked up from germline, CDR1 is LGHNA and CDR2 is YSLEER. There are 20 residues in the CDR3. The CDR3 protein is CASSQDLGAGTSGMGAEQFF. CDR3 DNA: TGCGCCAGCAGCCAAGATCTCGGGGCGGGGACTAGCGGGATGGGTGCTGAGCAGTTCTTC.

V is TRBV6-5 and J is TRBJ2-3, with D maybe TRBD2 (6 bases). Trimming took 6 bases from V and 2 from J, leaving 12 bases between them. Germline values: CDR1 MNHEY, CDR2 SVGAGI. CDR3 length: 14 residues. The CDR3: CASSPTGDTDTQYF. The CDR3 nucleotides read TGTGCCAGCAGCCCCACGGGGGACACAGATACGCAGTATTTT.

CDR3 nucleotides: TGTGCCACCAGCAAAAGAACAGAACCCAATGGCTACACCTTC. It is translated as CATSKRTEPNGYTF. V is TRBV15 and J is TRBJ1-2; D not certain. This CDR3 has 14 residues. Germline CDR1 and CDR2: LNHNV and YYDKDF (reference sequence). V shed 4 bases and J shed 6 bases, with 15 bases lying between them.

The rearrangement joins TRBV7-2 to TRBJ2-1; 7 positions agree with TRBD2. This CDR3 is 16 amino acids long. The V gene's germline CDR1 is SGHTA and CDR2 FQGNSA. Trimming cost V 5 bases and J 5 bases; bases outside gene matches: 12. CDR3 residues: CASSPLTSEYHNEQFF. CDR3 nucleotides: TGTGCCAGCAGCCCCCTAACTAGCGAATACCACAATGAGCAGTTCTTC.

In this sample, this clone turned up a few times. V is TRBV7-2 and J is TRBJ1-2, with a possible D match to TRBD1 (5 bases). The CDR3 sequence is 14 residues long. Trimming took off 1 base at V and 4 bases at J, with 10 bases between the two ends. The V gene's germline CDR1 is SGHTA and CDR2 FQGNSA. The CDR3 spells CASSLVGQFYGYTF. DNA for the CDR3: TGTGCCAGCAGCTTAGTGGGGCAGTTCTATGGCTACACCTTC.

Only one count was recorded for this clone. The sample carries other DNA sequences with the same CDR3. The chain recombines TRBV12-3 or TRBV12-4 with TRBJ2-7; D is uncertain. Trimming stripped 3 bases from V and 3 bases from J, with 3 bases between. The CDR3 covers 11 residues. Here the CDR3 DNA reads TGTGCCAGCAGTTTGGGCTACGAGCAGTACTTC. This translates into CASSLGYEQYF.

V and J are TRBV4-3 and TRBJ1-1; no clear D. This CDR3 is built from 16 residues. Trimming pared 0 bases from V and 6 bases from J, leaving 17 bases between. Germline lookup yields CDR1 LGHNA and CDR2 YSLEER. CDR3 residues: CASSQDPITGTAEAFF. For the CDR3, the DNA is TGCGCCAGCAGCCAAGATCCCATCACGGGTACGGCTGAAGCTTTCTTT.

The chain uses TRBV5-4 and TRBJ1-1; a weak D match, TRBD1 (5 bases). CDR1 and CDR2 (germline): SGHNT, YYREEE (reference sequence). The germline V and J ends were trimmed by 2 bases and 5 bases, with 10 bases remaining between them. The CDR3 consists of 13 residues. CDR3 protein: CASSFGGGTEAFF. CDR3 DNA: TGTGCCAGCAGCTTTGGGGGGGGAACTGAAGCTTTCTTT.

The CDR3: CASSYSGRVSDGYTF. In DNA form, the CDR3 reads TGTGCCAGCAGTTACTCGGGCAGGGTATCCGATGGCTACACCTTC. The chain is built from TRBV6-5 and TRBJ1-2, with D possibly matching TRBD1 (5 bases). The CDR3 is 15 residues long. V was pared by 0 bases and J by 6 bases, with 14 bases between. Germline CDR1 is MNHEY and CDR2 is SVGAGI.

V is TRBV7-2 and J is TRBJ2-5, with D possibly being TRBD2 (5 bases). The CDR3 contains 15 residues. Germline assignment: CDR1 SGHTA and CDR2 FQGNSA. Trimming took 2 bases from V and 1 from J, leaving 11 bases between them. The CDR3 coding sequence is TGTGCCAGCAGCTTAACCTCGGGGATCCAAGAGACCCAGTACTTC. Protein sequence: CASSLTSGIQETQYF. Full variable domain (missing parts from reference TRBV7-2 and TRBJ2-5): GAGVSQSPSNKVTEKGKDVELRCDPISGHTALYWYRQSLGQGLEFLIYFQGNSAPDKSGLPSDRFSAERTGGSVSTLTIQRTQQEDSAVYLCASSLTSGIQETQYFGPGTRLLVL.

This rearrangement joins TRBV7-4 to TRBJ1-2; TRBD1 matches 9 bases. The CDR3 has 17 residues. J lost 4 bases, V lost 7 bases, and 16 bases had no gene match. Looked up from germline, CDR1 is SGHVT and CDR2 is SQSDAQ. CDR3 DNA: TGTGCCAGCATCGAGATGGGGGACAGGGAGATTGGCTATGGCTACACCTTC. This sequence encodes CASIEMGDREIGYGYTF.